This paragraph covers one T cell receptor (beta chain) sequence. Its antigen is unknown. This entry is derived from a study of glioma-infiltrating T cells after dendritic cell vaccination. Study-wide context: Patients had newly diagnosed or recurrent glioblastoma and received dendritic cell vaccines. Study-level results: Longer survival after dendritic cell vaccination followed higher pretreatment TIL content. Higher TCR clonality did not directly relate to longer survival.

Input was 2 ug genomic DNA, or all available if less. The table came from immunoSEQ multiplex PCR; TCRdb's copy has only in-frame clones and leaves some out. Of about 92,000 clones in the sample, approximately 90% are singletons; the top ten hold around 14%. V lost 4 bases and J lost 3, with 16 bases in between. Germline lookup yields CDR1 MGHRA and CDR2 YSYEKL. The CDR3 covers 16 residues. The chain joins TRBV4-1 to TRBJ1-5; possibly TRBD1 for D (6 bases). The TCR originated in a human donor with glioblastoma. The specimen comprised blood, sampled before dendritic cell vaccination. The CDR3 is CASSRGEGGINQPQHF. In nucleotides, the CDR3 is TGCGCCAGCAGCCGGGGTGAGGGGGGGATCAATCAGCCCCAGCATTTT.